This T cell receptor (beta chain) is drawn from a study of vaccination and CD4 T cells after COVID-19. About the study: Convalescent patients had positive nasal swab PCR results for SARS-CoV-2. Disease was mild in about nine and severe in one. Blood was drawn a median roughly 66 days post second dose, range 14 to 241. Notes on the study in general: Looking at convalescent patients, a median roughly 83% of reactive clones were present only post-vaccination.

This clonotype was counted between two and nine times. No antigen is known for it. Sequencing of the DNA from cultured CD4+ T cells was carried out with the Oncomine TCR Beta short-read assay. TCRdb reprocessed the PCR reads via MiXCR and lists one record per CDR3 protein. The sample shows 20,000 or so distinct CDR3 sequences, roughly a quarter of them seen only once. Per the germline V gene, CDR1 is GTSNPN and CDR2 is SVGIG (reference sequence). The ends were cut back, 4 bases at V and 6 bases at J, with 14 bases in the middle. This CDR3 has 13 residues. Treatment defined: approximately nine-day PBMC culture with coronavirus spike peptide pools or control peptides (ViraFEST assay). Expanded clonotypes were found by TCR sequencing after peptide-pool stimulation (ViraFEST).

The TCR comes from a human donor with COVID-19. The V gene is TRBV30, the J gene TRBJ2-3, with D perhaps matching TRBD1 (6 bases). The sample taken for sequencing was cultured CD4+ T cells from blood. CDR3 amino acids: CAWKVGGSDTQYF. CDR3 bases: TGTGCCTGGAAAGTTGGGGGCAGCGATACGCAGTATTTT. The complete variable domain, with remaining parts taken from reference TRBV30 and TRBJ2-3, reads SQTIHQWPATLVQPVGSPLSLECTVEGTSNPNLYWYRQAAGRGLQLLFYSVGIGQISSEVPQNLSASRPQDRQFILSSKKLLLSDSGFYLCAWKVGGSDTQYFGPGTRLTVL.